Following are 20 T cell receptor beta chains from one sample sequenced in a study of radiotherapy plus CTLA-4 blockade in lung cancer. The repertoire was sequenced with immunoSEQ multiplex PCR; TCRdb's copy has only in-frame clones and lacks some. The data show tens of thousands of clones, roughly 77% seen once. The material sequenced was peripheral blood, taken from a patient treated with radiotherapy plus ipilimumab. The source of these receptors is a human donor with non-small cell lung cancer who had a complete response to radiotherapy plus ipilimumab.

This clone has just a few counts. The gene calls are TRBV10-1 and TRBJ2-3; perhaps TRBD2 as D (5 bases). The CDR3 is 16 amino acids. The germline V and J ends were trimmed by 2 bases and 3 bases, with 15 bases remaining between them. Germline values: CDR1 WNHNN, CDR2 SYGVQD (reference sequence). The CDR3 loop is CASSERLAKGTDTQYF. As DNA, the CDR3 is TGCGCCAGCAGTGAGAGGTTAGCGAAAGGGACAGATACGCAGTATTTT.

The V and J genes are TRBV5-5 and TRBJ1-2, with TRBD1 matching 9 bases. V was clipped by 3 bases and J by 1 base; unmatched bases: 4. CDR1 and CDR2 (germline): SGHKS, YYEKEE (reference sequence). The CDR3 is 15 residues long. CDR3 loop: CASSWGQGLNYGYTF. In DNA, the CDR3 is TGTGCCAGCAGCTGGGGACAGGGCCTTAACTATGGCTACACCTTC. The full variable domain, rest sourced from reference TRBV5-5 and TRBJ1-2, is DAGVTQSPTHLIKTRGQQVTLRCSPISGHKSVSWYQQVLGQGPQFIFQYYEKEERGRGNFPDRFSARQFPNYSSELNVNALLLGDSALYLCASSWGQGLNYGYTFGSGTRLTVV.

This chain connects TRBV30 to TRBJ2-3, with 8 nucleotides matching TRBD2. From germline, CDR1 is GTSNPN and CDR2 SVGIG (reference sequence). CDR3 size: 14 residues. After removal of 3 bases from V and 6 bases from J, the junction contained 8 bases not matched to a gene. The CDR3 sequence is CAWRAGGRRDTQYF. The CDR3 nucleotides read TGTGCCTGGAGGGCGGGGGGCCGCAGGGATACGCAGTATTTT.

This clone was recorded once. The genes are TRBV19 and TRBJ1-1; D possibly corresponds to TRBD1 (5 bases). Germline values: CDR1 LNHDA, CDR2 SQIVND (reference sequence). V was clipped by 9 bases and J by 3 bases, with 17 bases between them. This CDR3 is built from 14 residues. The chain's CDR3 is CASSDSRRDTEAFF. The CDR3 nucleotides read TGTGCCAGCAGTGACAGCCGGAGGGACACTGAAGCTTTCTTT.

This clone showed up just a few times. This chain joins TRBV7-6 and TRBJ2-2; 9 bases are a match to TRBD1. V shed 5 bases and J 4 bases; nucleotides not matched to a gene: 8. From germline, CDR1 is SGHVS and CDR2 FNYEAQ. The CDR3 contains 16 residues. In DNA, the CDR3 is TGTGCCAGCAGCCCTCACCGGGACAGGGTCACCGGGGAGCTGTTTTTT. Residues: CASSPHRDRVTGELFF.

The V call is TRBV9, the J call TRBJ2-5, with 8 bases matching TRBD1. The junction had 9 bases not matched to a gene; V was cut back by 0 bases and J by 5 bases. This CDR3 is built from 16 residues. Germline CDR1 is SGDLS and CDR2 is YYNGEE. CDR3 sequence (DNA): TGTGCCAGCAGCGTAGCTTCAGGGGGCGGTGGGGAGACCCAGTACTTC. Encoded protein: CASSVASGGGGETQYF.

The V gene is TRBV5-1, the J gene TRBJ1-2; D may be TRBD1 (5 bases). V dropped 3 bases and J dropped 2 bases, with 11 bases sitting between them. The CDR3 covers 14 residues. The germline gives CDR1 SGHRS, CDR2 YFSETQ. The CDR3 reads CASSYDGGNYGYTF. CDR3 sequence (DNA): TGCGCCAGCAGCTACGACGGGGGGAACTATGGCTACACCTTC.

The V call is TRBV5-6, the J call TRBJ2-1; 15 bases line up with TRBD2. V lost 0 bases, J lost 9 bases, and 4 bases stayed unmatched. This CDR3 is built from 16 residues. The germline V gene encodes CDR1 SGHDT and CDR2 YYEEEE. DNA for the CDR3: TGTGCCAGCAGCTTGGGGACTAGCGGGGGGGCCGGTGAGCAGTTCTTC. It is translated as CASSLGTSGGAGEQFF.

The chain has TRBV28 and TRBJ2-2; D perhaps matches TRBD1 (6 bases). The germline V and J ends were trimmed by 7 bases and 1 base, with 13 bases remaining between them. This CDR3 region has 15 residues. In germline, CDR1 is MDHEN, CDR2 SYDVKM. The CDR3 sequence: CASITSQGNTGELFF. The DNA for the CDR3 is TGTGCCAGCATTACCTCACAGGGGAACACCGGGGAGCTGTTTTTT.

The J gene is TRBJ2-7, the V gene TRBV6-4; TRBD2 matches at 7 bases. The CDR3 runs to 20 residues. Germline V gives CDR1 MRHNA, CDR2 SNTAGT. Trimming took 0 bases from V and 2 from J; bases not matched to a gene: 19. The CDR3 bases are TGTGCCAGCAGTGACTCACCCGCCGGGACTAAGATAAGGACGACCTACGAGCAGTACGTC. Protein: CASSDSPAGTKIRTTYEQYV.

This clone was counted a few times. This chain uses TRBV10-3 with TRBJ1-2; D is unclear. This CDR3 comprises 14 residues. Germline loops: CDR1 ENHRY, CDR2 SYGVKD. V was trimmed by 0 bases and J by 8 bases, leaving 13 bases between them. In DNA, the CDR3 is TGTGCCATCAGTGAGTCGAAGACTAGTGGGGGCTACACCTTC. This sequence encodes CAISESKTSGGYTF.

The rearrangement joins TRBV30 to TRBJ2-3; the match to TRBD2 covers 9 bases. CDR1 is GTSNPN, CDR2 SVGIG, per germline (reference sequence). Trimming removed 1 base from V and 4 bases from J; junction bases left unmatched: 6. This CDR3 has 15 amino acids. The CDR3 region has the DNA TGTGCCTGGAGTGCTAATAGCGGGGGCTCAGATACGCAGTATTTT. Residues: CAWSANSGGSDTQYF. Supplemented by reference TRBV30 and TRBJ2-3, the full variable domain reads SQTIHQWPATLVQPVGSPLSLECTVEGTSNPNLYWYRQAAGRGLQLLFYSVGIGQISSEVPQNLSASRPQDRQFILSSKKLLLSDSGFYLCAWSANSGGSDTQYFGPGTRLTVL.

This chain joins TRBV7-2 and TRBJ2-7; weak D call: TRBD1 (5 bases). V was pared by 1 base and J by 7 bases, with 14 bases between. There are 14 residues in the CDR3. Germline V CDR1 and CDR2: SGHTA, FQGNSA. The CDR3 region is CASSLGVQGREQYV. CDR3 bases: TGTGCCAGCAGCTTAGGAGTCCAGGGTAGAGAGCAGTACGTC.

This clone was seen a handful of times. The chain recombines TRBV6-1 with TRBJ1-5, with unresolved D. Germline V CDR1 and CDR2: MNHNS, SASEGT. V lost 6 bases, J lost 4 bases, and 4 bases lay in between. This CDR3 region has 11 residues. The CDR3 region is CASSLNQPQHF. CDR3 DNA: TGTGCCAGCAGCTTAAATCAGCCCCAGCATTTT.

J is TRBJ1-2 and V is TRBV2; D perhaps matches TRBD1 (6 bases). This CDR3 is 12 amino acids long. Trimming took off 10 bases at V and 5 bases at J, with 14 bases between the two ends. Germline V lookup: CDR1 SNHLY, CDR2 FYNNEI. In DNA form, the CDR3 reads TGTGCCATCCTGACAGGTTTTTATGGCTACACCTTC. Protein: CAILTGFYGYTF.

The chain couples TRBV5-1 to TRBJ1-4; D may be TRBD1 (5 bases). The V gene lost 4 bases and the J gene lost 3 bases, with 13 bases spanning the gap. The CDR3 consists of 15 residues. Germline values: CDR1 SGHRS, CDR2 YFSETQ. CDR3 sequence: CASSPRADPNEKLFF. CDR3 DNA: TGCGCCAGCAGCCCCAGGGCGGATCCTAATGAAAAACTGTTTTTT.

There are a few counts of this clone. The chain employs TRBV7-2 and TRBJ2-1; TRBD2 matches at 8 bases. The J segment lost 9 bases and the V segment lost 5 bases, leaving 15 bases of the junction unmatched. CDR1 and CDR2 from the germline V gene are SGHTA and FQGNSA. CDR3 length equals 16 residues. DNA for the CDR3: TGTGCCAGCAGCCCTGACTCGAGCGGGAGCTGGAGTGAGCAGTTCTTC. Protein: CASSPDSSGSWSEQFF.

V gene TRBV5-1 combines with J gene TRBJ2-1, with 11 bases that match TRBD1. The CDR3 loop spans 15 amino acids. Unmatched junction bases numbered 6, after V lost 4 bases and J lost 6 bases. From germline, CDR1 is SGHRS and CDR2 YFSETQ. CDR3 residues: CASSAGQGVPNEQFF. As DNA, the CDR3 is TGCGCCAGCAGCGCGGGACAGGGGGTTCCCAATGAGCAGTTCTTC.

This chain links TRBV5-4 with TRBJ2-1; TRBD2 might be the D (5 bases). The ends were cut back, 0 bases at V and 9 bases at J, with 16 bases in the middle. The CDR3 runs 15 residues. Germline V lookup: CDR1 SGHNT, CDR2 YYREEE (reference sequence). DNA for the CDR3: TGTGCCAGCAGCTTGGGGACCTTAGATCGGGGTGAGCAGTTCTTC. Its protein product is CASSLGTLDRGEQFF.

The chain is built from TRBV11-2 and TRBJ2-2; 14 bases agree with TRBD2. Germline values: CDR1 SGHAT, CDR2 FQNNGV. CDR3 length: 16 residues. The J segment lost 5 bases and the V segment lost 5 bases, leaving 4 bases of the junction unmatched. The CDR3 region has the DNA TGTGCCAGCAGCGGAGGACTAGCGGGGGGTACCGGGGAGCTGTTTTTT. Translated: CASSGGLAGGTGELFF. The full variable domain, with the rest looked up from reference TRBV11-2 and TRBJ2-2, is EAGVAQSPRYKIIEKRQSVAFWCNPISGHATLYWYQQILGQGPKLLIQFQNNGVVDDSQLPKDRFSAERLKGVDSTLKIQPAKLEDSAVYLCASSGGLAGGTGELFFGEGSRLTVL.